This T cell receptor beta chain emerged from a study of PD-L1 blockade in urothelial cancer. In each PCR, synthetic TCR analog templates were spiked in. Assay used: immunoSEQ multiplex PCR; TCRdb lists only in-frame clones, some missing. The sample lists 55,000 to 70,000 clones, roughly 87% occurring once. Between the trimmed V and J ends, which lost 4 bases and 2 bases, there was a span of 13 bases. CDR3 size: 15 residues. Germline V gene sequence: CDR1 WNHNN, CDR2 SYGVQD (reference sequence). The sequencing used PBMCs, collected around atezolizumab (anti-PD-L1) treatment. This chain joins TRBV10-1 and TRBJ2-3; maybe TRBD2 (5 bases). The TCR sequence derives from a man in his 70s with urothelial cancer. CDR3 sequence: CASSAASTHTDTQYF. CDR3 DNA sequence: TGCGCCAGCAGTGCGGCTAGCACCCACACAGATACGCAGTATTTT.